Shown below are 19 T cell receptor beta chains from a single sample sequenced in a study of blood T cell repertoires in COVID-19. Generated by immunoSEQ multiplex PCR, the TCRdb table keeps only in-frame clones and is missing some. The table lists under 120,000 clones, approximately 84% of them singletons, with 2.1% in the top ten. Input material: peripheral blood. These receptors all stem from a human donor in a cohort sampled during active COVID-19.

This clone was counted between two and nine times. The V and J genes are TRBV11-3 and TRBJ2-3; D is possibly TRBD1 (6 bases). The CDR3 sequence is 12 residues long. Germline V CDR1 and CDR2: SGHNT, YENEEA. V shed 5 bases and J shed 9 bases, with 12 bases lying between them. The CDR3 nucleotides are TGTGCCAGCAGCCACCCAGGGGCGACGCAGTATTTT. It yields the protein CASSHPGATQYF. The full variable domain, its missing parts supplied by reference TRBV11-3 and TRBJ2-3, is EAGVVQSPRYKIIEKKQPVAFWCNPISGHNTLYWYLQNLGQGPELLIRYENEEAVDDSQLPKDRFSAERLKGVDSTLKIQPAELGDSAVYLCASSHPGATQYFGPGTRLTVL.

J is TRBJ2-5 and V is TRBV27; 7 nucleotides align to TRBD2. There are 17 residues in the CDR3. CDR1 is MNHEY, CDR2 SMNVEV, per germline (reference sequence). With 4 bases clipped from V and 4 bases from J, the junction kept 15 bases outside the gene matches. CDR3 in DNA: TGTGCCAGCAGTTCCCCCAGTTCTTTGGGGGGGGGAGAGACCCAGTACTTC. It specifies CASSSPSSLGGGETQYF.

This chain joins TRBV10-3 and TRBJ1-1; TRBD1 aligns across 8 bases. Per the germline V gene, CDR1 is ENHRY and CDR2 is SYGVKD. Trimming at V came to 6 bases and at J to 9 bases, leaving 18 bases not matched to a gene. There are 16 residues in the CDR3. The CDR3 sequence is CAISAVGSGQDQKAFF. DNA of the CDR3: TGTGCCATCAGCGCCGTAGGCTCGGGACAGGACCAAAAAGCTTTCTTT.

The chain links TRBV19 to TRBJ1-4, with D maybe TRBD1 (6 bases). Deletions cut 10 bases from V and 5 bases from J, with 20 bases between. Germline V gene lookup returns CDR1 LNHDA and CDR2 SQIVND (reference sequence). The CDR3 spans 15 residues. The CDR3 region has the DNA TGTGCCACCAAGGAGGGGGGGCCAGTAAATGAAAAACTGTTTTTT. Amino acid sequence: CATKEGGPVNEKLFF.

V and J are TRBV4-2 and TRBJ1-2; D remains ambiguous. The germline CDR1 and CDR2 sequences are LGHNA and YNFKEQ. Between the trimmed V and J ends, which lost 1 base and 7 bases, there was a span of 13 bases. The CDR3 sequence is 14 residues long. CDR3: CASSQASGLGGYTF. The CDR3 DNA reads as TGTGCCAGCAGCCAAGCAAGCGGTCTTGGTGGCTACACCTTC.

This rearrangement joins TRBV19 to TRBJ1-6; 10 bases agree with TRBD1. Germline assignment: CDR1 LNHDA and CDR2 SQIVND (reference sequence). The junction had 1 base not matched to a gene; V was cut back by 4 bases and J by 7 bases. The CDR3 is 14 amino acids. CDR3 in amino acids: CASSRTGGNSPLHF. The CDR3 nucleotides are TGTGCCAGTAGTAGGACAGGGGGGAATTCACCCCTCCACTTT.

The rearrangement links TRBV5-1 to TRBJ1-1; D might be TRBD1 (6 bases). Germline loops: CDR1 SGHRS, CDR2 YFSETQ. V was clipped by 2 bases and J by 1 base, with 15 bases between them. This CDR3 spans 16 amino acids. The CDR3: CASSFGAGVGNTEAFF. CDR3 sequence (DNA): TGCGCCAGCAGCTTCGGGGCAGGGGTAGGGAACACTGAAGCTTTCTTT.

This clone was found a few times. The chain recombines TRBV27 with TRBJ2-7, with TRBD2 matching over 11 bases. CDR1 and CDR2 from the germline V gene are MNHEY and SMNVEV (reference sequence). This CDR3 comprises 14 residues. Trimming at V came to 6 bases and at J to 1 base, leaving 2 bases not matched to a gene. CDR3 sequence: CASRLAGGSYEQYF. In DNA, the CDR3 is TGTGCCAGCAGGCTAGCGGGGGGATCCTACGAGCAGTACTTC.

The V and J genes are TRBV6-1 and TRBJ1-2; no definite D call. The CDR3 has 14 residues. The germline V gene has CDR1 MNHNS and CDR2 SASEGT. V lost 0 bases and J 5 bases, leaving 10 bases between the germline ends. Here the CDR3 DNA reads TGTGCCAGCAGTGAAGCAGGCGGCCCATATGGCTACACCTTC. Translating gives CASSEAGGPYGYTF.

The chain uses TRBV6-5 and TRBJ2-2; D not certain. The V gene's germline CDR1 is MNHEY and CDR2 SVGAGI. The CDR3 consists of 12 residues. Between the trimmed V and J ends, which lost 6 bases and 4 bases, there was a span of 6 bases. The DNA for the CDR3 is TGTGCCAGCAGCCTACTCACCGGGGAGCTGTTTTTT. It yields the protein CASSLLTGELFF.

The chain links TRBV30 to TRBJ1-5; D ambiguous. The ends were cut back, 0 bases at V and 6 bases at J, with 6 bases in the middle. This CDR3 is 12 amino acids long. CDR1 GTSNPN and CDR2 SVGIG come from the germline V gene (reference sequence). CDR3 nucleotides: TGTGCCTGGAGTGTATACGGTCAGCCCCAGCATTTT. This gives the protein CAWSVYGQPQHF. The whole variable domain, remainder taken from reference TRBV30 and TRBJ1-5, is SQTIHQWPATLVQPVGSPLSLECTVEGTSNPNLYWYRQAAGRGLQLLFYSVGIGQISSEVPQNLSASRPQDRQFILSSKKLLLSDSGFYLCAWSVYGQPQHFGDGTRLSIL.

This clone showed up many times. V gene TRBV5-1 combines with J gene TRBJ1-5; D gene ambiguous. The CDR3 consists of 15 residues. Germline loops: CDR1 SGHRS, CDR2 YFSETQ. The V gene lost 1 base and the J gene lost 5 bases, with 13 bases spanning the gap. The CDR3 region is CASSLTGGIDQPQHF. The CDR3 DNA reads as TGCGCCAGCAGCTTGACGGGAGGGATTGATCAGCCCCAGCATTTT.

The chain recombines TRBV24-1 with TRBJ1-2, with 7 positions matching TRBD1. V trimming: 4 bases; J trimming: 7 bases; junction bases outside the gene matches: 8. This CDR3 spans 14 amino acids. Germline V gene lookup returns CDR1 KGHDR and CDR2 SFDVKD. The CDR3 DNA reads as TGTGCCACCAGTGACCGAACAGGGGACGGTGGCTACACCTTC. As protein: CATSDRTGDGGYTF.

The chain recombines TRBV2 with TRBJ1-2; the match to TRBD1 covers 9 bases. The CDR3 length is 14 residues. Germline CDR1 SNHLY, CDR2 FYNNEI. J was trimmed by 4 bases and V by 3 bases; bases with no gene match: 3. CDR3: CASSEMTGGYGYTF. The CDR3 DNA reads as TGTGCCAGCAGTGAGATGACAGGGGGCTATGGCTACACCTTC.

The gene calls are TRBV6-5 and TRBJ2-2; possible D gene TRBD1, 5 bases. The CDR3 runs to 13 residues. Germline CDR1 MNHEY, CDR2 SVGAGI. V lost 10 bases, J lost 1 base, and 10 bases lay in between. Here the CDR3 DNA reads TGTGCCAACGAAGGACAGAACACCGGGGAGCTGTTTTTT. As protein: CANEGQNTGELFF.

This clone was detected only once. The chain combines TRBV5-6 with TRBJ1-4, with D maybe TRBD1 (5 bases). The CDR3 extends over 13 amino acids. CDR1 SGHDT and CDR2 YYEEEE come from the germline V gene. V gave up 9 bases and J gave up 6 bases, with 15 bases separating them. The DNA for the CDR3 is TGTGCCACCACCCTCTGGGGGGATGAAAAACTGTTTTTT. It is translated as CATTLWGDEKLFF.

This clone was observed a handful of times. The chain joins TRBV7-9 to TRBJ2-7, with TRBD2 as a possible D gene (6 bases). The CDR3 is made up of 15 amino acids. Germline-derived CDR1 and CDR2 are SEHNR and FQNEAQ (reference sequence). The V end was cut by 1 base, the J end by 2 bases, with 12 bases between. The CDR3 sequence is CASSLGASATYEQYF. In nucleotides, the CDR3 is TGTGCCAGCAGCTTAGGGGCTAGCGCAACCTACGAGCAGTACTTC.

V is TRBV4-1 and J is TRBJ1-4; the D is unclear. V dropped 6 bases and J dropped 6 bases, with 5 bases sitting between them. The CDR3 contains 11 residues. CDR1 is MGHRA, CDR2 YSYEKL, per germline. Here the CDR3 reads CASRYDEKLFF. The CDR3 DNA reads as TGCGCCAGCAGGTATGATGAAAAACTGTTTTTT.

This rearrangement joins TRBV5-5 to TRBJ1-5; TRBD1 agrees at 12 bases. The CDR3 is 16 amino acids. Trimming at V came to 4 bases and at J to 6 bases, leaving 8 bases not matched to a gene. Germline CDR1 reads SGHKS; CDR2 reads YYEKEE (reference sequence). The CDR3 region is CASSPTGQGAGQPQHF. CDR3 sequence (DNA): TGTGCCAGCAGCCCCACGGGACAGGGGGCAGGTCAGCCCCAGCATTTT.